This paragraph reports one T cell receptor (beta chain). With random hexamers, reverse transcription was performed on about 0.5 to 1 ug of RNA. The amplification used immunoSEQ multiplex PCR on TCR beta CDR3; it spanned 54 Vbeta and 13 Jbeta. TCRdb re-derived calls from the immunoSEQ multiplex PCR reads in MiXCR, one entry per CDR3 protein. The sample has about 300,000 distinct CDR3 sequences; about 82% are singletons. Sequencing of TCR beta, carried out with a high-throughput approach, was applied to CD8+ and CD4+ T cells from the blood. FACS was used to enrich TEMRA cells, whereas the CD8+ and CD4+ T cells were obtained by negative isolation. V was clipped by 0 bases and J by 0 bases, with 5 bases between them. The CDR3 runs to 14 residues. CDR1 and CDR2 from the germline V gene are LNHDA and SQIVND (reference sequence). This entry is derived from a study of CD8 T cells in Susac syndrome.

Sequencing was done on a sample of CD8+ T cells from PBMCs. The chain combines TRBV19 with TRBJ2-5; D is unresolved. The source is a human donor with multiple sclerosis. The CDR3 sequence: CASSIDLHQETQYF. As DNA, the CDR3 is TGTGCCAGTAGTATAGATCTGCACCAAGAGACCCAGTACTTC.